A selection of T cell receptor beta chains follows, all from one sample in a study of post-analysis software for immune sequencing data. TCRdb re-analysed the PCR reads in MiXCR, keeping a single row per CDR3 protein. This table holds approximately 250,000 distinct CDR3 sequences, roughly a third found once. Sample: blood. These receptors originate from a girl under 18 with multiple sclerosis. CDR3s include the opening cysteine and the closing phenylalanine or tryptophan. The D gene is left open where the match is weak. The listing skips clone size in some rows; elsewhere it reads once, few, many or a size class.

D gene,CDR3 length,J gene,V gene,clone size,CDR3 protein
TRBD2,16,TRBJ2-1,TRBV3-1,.,CASSPRTSGAYNEQFF
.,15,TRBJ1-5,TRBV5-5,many,CASSLDPRSNQPQHF
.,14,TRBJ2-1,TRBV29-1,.,CSVPGHHSYNEQFF
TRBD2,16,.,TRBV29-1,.,CSVEGSTSGSYNEQYF
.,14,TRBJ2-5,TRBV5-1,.,CASSSDISWETQYF
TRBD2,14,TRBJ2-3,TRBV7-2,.,CASRFSGGGDTQYF
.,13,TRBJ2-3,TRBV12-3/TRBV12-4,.,CASSGGSTDTEYF
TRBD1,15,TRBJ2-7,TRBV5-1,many,CASSLETGGFYEQYF
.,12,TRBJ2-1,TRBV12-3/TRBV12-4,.,CASSLGEFGQFF
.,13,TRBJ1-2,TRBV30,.,CAWSRDIVYGYTF
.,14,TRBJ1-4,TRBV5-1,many,CASSLEATNEKLFF
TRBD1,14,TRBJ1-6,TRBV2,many,CASSGDRGGSPLHF
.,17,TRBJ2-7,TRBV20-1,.,CSARVGGPLWGSYEQYF
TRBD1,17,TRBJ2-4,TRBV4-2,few,CANSYLVGQGDKNIQYF
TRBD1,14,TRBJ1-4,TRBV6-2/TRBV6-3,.,CASSEGGGRGKLFF
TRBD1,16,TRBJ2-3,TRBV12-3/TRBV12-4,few,CASRSGQGPLGDTQYF
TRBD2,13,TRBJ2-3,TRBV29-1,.,CASGRAFSDTQYF
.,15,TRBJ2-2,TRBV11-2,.,CTSSSGTLNTGELFF
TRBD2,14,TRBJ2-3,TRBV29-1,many,CSVVTGGSADTQYF
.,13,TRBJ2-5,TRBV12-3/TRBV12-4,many,CASSQGVRETQYF
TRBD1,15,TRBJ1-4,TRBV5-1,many,CASSLGQGKGEKLFF
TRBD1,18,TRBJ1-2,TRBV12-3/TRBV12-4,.,CASSFPRGQVNFTYGYTF
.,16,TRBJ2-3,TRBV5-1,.,CASSLAIGVSTDTQYF
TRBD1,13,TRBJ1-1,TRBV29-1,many,CSVERDRATEAFF
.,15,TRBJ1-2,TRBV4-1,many,CASSQDLAGNYGYTF
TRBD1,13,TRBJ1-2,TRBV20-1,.,CSARPGQAGGYTF
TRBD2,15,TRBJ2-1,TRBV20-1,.,CSARDRGLASNEQFF
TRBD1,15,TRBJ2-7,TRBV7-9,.,CASSLSRDRPYEQYF
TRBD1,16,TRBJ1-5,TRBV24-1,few,CATSDSRTGSFQPQHF
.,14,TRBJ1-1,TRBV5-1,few,CASSLRQGDTEAFF
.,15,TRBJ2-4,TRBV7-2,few,CASSPTPGPLNIQYF